This is a list of T cell receptor beta chains from one sample in a study of T cells in Graves' hyperthyroidism and ophthalmopathy. TCRdb recomputed calls from the multiplex PCR reads with MiXCR, one row per CDR3 protein. The sample includes 400,000 to 550,000 distinct CDR3 sequences, approximately 25% seen only once; the top ten take about 11%. The specimen was blood. The receptors stem from a young woman with Graves' ophthalmopathy. CDR3s include the opening cysteine and the closing phenylalanine or tryptophan. A D gene is named only where the DNA matches it firmly. Size tells how often a clone was seen (once, few, many) or the class of an expanded clone, and some rows leave it out.

clone size,V gene,J gene,D gene,CDR3 DNA,CDR3 protein
-,TRBV12-3/TRBV12-4,TRBJ1-5,-,TGTGCCAGCAGTTTAATTAGGCGGGCTTATAGCAATCAGCCCCAGCATTTT,CASSLIRRAYSNQPQHF
many,TRBV7-8,TRBJ1-1,-,TGTGCCAGCAGCTTAGCCTGGGGACAGAACACTGAAGCTTTCTTT,CASSLAWGQNTEAFF
many,TRBV5-1,TRBJ2-7,-,TGCGCCAGCAGCTTGGGGGCAGGGTCATCCTACGAGCAGTACTTC,CASSLGAGSSYEQYF
many,TRBV6-2/TRBV6-3,TRBJ2-5,-,TGTGCCAGCAGTTCCCCGCCCTTCGGGGAAGAGACCCAGTACTTC,CASSSPPFGEETQYF
many,TRBV5-1,TRBJ2-7,TRBD1,TGCGCCAGCAGGGGACAGGCAAACTCCTACGAGCAGTACTTC,CASRGQANSYEQYF
-,TRBV6-1,TRBJ2-7,-,TGTGCCAGCGGAAGGGACTTCTACGAGCAGTACTTC,CASGRDFYEQYF
-,TRBV7-3,TRBJ2-4,-,TGTGCCAGCAGCTTAGGGGCTAGGGACATTCAGTACTTC,CASSLGARDIQYF
many,TRBV6-5,TRBJ1-1,-,TGTGCCAGCAGTTACTCTGTAGTCACTGAAGCTTTCTTT,CASSYSVVTEAFF
-,TRBV12-3/TRBV12-4,TRBJ1-1,TRBD1,TGTGCCGGCAGTGAGACAGGGCTGAACACTGAAGCTTTCTTT,CAGSETGLNTEAFF
many,TRBV15,TRBJ1-1,-,TGTGCCACCAGCAGAGCGGACAGTGACACTGAAGCTTTCTTT,CATSRADSDTEAFF
many,TRBV27,TRBJ1-2,TRBD1,TGTGCCAGCAGCCCCAGGGGGGTGGAGGGCTATGGCTACACCTTC,CASSPRGVEGYGYTF
-,TRBV12-3/TRBV12-4,TRBJ1-2,TRBD1,TGTGCCAGCAGCCCCGGGACAGCGGTCTATGGCTACACCTTC,CASSPGTAVYGYTF
-,TRBV4-1,TRBJ1-5,-,TGCGCCAGCAGCCAAGACAGGGATGTCCAGCCCCAGCATTTT,CASSQDRDVQPQHF
many,TRBV5-1,TRBJ1-1,-,TGCGCCAGCAGCTTGGAGGTCCCCAAAAGAGCTGAAGCTTTCTTT,CASSLEVPKRAEAFF
many,TRBV2,TRBJ1-6,-,TGTGCCAGCAGTGCAGGGATCTCACCCCTCCACTTT,CASSAGISPLHF
few,TRBV27,TRBJ2-7,TRBD2,TGTGCCAGCAGTTTAAAGCGGGAGGGCTCCTACGAGCAGTACTTC,CASSLKREGSYEQYF
many,TRBV6-2/TRBV6-3,TRBJ2-7,TRBD2,TGTGCCAGCAACCAGCGGGGGACGGGGAAGTACGAGCAGTACTTC,CASNQRGTGKYEQYF
many,TRBV20-1,TRBJ2-7,-,TGCAGTGCTAGCCCCGGGTCCCTATACGAGCAGTACTTC,CSASPGSLYEQYF
many,TRBV6-1,TRBJ1-1,-,TGTGCCAGCAGTGGGTGGAACACTGAAGCTTTCTTT,CASSGWNTEAFF
many,TRBV24-1,TRBJ1-1,-,TGTGCCACCAGTGATTCATGGGACACTGAAGCTTTCTTT,CATSDSWDTEAFF
many,TRBV9,TRBJ1-2,-,TGTGCCAGCAGCGTTGACATCGGAGGCTACACCTTC,CASSVDIGGYTF
many,TRBV20-1,TRBJ1-2,-,TGCAGTGCTTCCATCCGCACCGGGGAGGATGGCTACACCTTC,CSASIRTGEDGYTF
many,TRBV2,TRBJ2-5,-,TGTGCCAGCAGCGCCCCAGCCCCATCATTTAAATTAGAGACCCAGTACTTC,CASSAPAPSFKLETQYF
few,TRBV10-3,TRBJ1-5,-,TGTGCCATCAGTGAGTCGGACAATTATAGCAATCAGCCCCAGCATTTT,CAISESDNYSNQPQHF
few,TRBV10-3,TRBJ2-5,-,TGTGCCATCAGTGAGTTGATAGTTGGCCAAGAGACCCAGTACTTC,CAISELIVGQETQYF
-,TRBV20-1,TRBJ2-7,-,TGCAGTGCTAGAGCAGGGGGGTCCTACGAGCAGTACTTC,CSARAGGSYEQYF
-,TRBV27,TRBJ1-2,TRBD1,TGTGCCAGCACCCTACGGACAGGGCTTAACTATGGCTACACCTTC,CASTLRTGLNYGYTF
many,TRBV28,TRBJ1-1,-,TGTGCCAGCACCCTAGGGGAGTCGAACACTGAAGCTTTCTTT,CASTLGESNTEAFF
-,TRBV24-1,TRBJ2-5,TRBD1,TGTGCCACCAGTGATCCGGGACAGTCACAGTACTTC,CATSDPGQSQYF
-,TRBV15,TRBJ1-2,-,TGTGCCACCAGCCTGGGACCAAATTATGGCTACACCTTC,CATSLGPNYGYTF
few,TRBV5-6,TRBJ1-2,-,TGTGCCAGCAGCTTTACAGGGTACTTCGGCTACACCTTC,CASSFTGYFGYTF
few,TRBV27,TRBJ1-1,-,TGTGCCAGCAGTGATGGATTGGGTGACACTGAAGCTTTCTTT,CASSDGLGDTEAFF
-,TRBV28,TRBJ1-6,-,TGTGCCAGCAGTTCCTTACGTCCCCTCCACTTT,CASSSLRPLHF